This T cell receptor beta chain was identified during a study of T cell repertoires in cytomegalovirus infection. Study details: TCR beta signatures that were public indicated CMV infection and matching HLA type.

Trimming stripped 6 bases from V and 2 bases from J, with 17 bases between. The CDR3 is 15 amino acids. Germline V lookup: CDR1 ENHRY, CDR2 SYGVKD. This clonotype was seen at least ten times. TCRdb used MiXCR to reprocess the reads, holding one entry per CDR3 protein. In the table there are 500,000 to 600,000 distinct CDR3 sequences, approximately 15% of which are singletons. The specimen sequenced was CD8+ T cells from PBMCs. The chain couples TRBV10-3 to TRBJ2-7; D remains ambiguous. The sequence derives from a human donor in good health (CMV status not recorded). Some clones in this sample may be carry-over from other donors' samples. The CDR3 coding sequence is TGTGCCATCAGCCCCGGCCAGGTCGGAGCCTACGAGCAGTACTTC. Encoded protein: CAISPGQVGAYEQYF.